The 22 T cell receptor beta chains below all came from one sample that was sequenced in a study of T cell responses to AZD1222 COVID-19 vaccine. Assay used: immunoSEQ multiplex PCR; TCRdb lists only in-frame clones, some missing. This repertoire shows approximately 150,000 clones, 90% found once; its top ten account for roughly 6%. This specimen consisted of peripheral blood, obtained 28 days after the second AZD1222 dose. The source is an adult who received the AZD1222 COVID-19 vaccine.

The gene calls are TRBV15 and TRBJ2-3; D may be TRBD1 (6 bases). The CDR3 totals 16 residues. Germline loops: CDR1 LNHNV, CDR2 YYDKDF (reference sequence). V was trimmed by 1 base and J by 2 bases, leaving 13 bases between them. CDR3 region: CATSRGTDRNTDTQYF. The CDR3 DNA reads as TGTGCCACCAGCAGAGGTACCGACAGGAACACAGATACGCAGTATTTT.

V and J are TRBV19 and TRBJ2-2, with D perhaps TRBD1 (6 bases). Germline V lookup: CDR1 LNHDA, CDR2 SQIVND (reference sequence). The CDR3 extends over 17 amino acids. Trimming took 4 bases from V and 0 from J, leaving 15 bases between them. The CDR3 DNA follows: TGTGCCAGTAGTAACTCGGCCAGGGGTCCGAACACCGGGGAGCTGTTTTTT. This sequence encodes CASSNSARGPNTGELFF.

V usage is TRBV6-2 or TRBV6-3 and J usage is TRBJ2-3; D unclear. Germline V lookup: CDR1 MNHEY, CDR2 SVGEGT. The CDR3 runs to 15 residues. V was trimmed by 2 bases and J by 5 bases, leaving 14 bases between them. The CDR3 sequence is CASSYDVETRDTQYF. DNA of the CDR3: TGTGCCAGCAGTTACGACGTGGAGACCCGAGATACGCAGTATTTT.

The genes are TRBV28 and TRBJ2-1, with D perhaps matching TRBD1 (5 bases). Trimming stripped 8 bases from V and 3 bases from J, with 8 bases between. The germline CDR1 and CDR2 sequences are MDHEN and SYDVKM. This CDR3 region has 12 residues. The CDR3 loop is CASQGNYNEQFF. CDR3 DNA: TGTGCCAGCCAGGGCAACTACAATGAGCAGTTCTTC.

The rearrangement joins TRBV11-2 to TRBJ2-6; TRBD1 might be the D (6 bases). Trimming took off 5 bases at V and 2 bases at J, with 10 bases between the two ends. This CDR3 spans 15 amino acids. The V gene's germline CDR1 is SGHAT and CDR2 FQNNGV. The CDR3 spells CASSHTGPGANVLTF. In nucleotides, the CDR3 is TGTGCCAGCAGCCACACAGGGCCTGGGGCCAACGTCCTGACTTTC.

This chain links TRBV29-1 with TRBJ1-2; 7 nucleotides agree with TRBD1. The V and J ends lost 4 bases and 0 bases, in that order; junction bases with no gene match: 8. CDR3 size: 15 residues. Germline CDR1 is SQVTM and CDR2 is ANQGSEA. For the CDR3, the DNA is TGCAGCGTTGTCTCACAGGGGCGTTCTAACTATGGCTACACCTTC. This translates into CSVVSQGRSNYGYTF.

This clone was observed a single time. CDR3 in amino acids: CASAGPSGNTIYF. The CDR3 region has the DNA TGTGCCAGTGCGGGCCCCTCTGGAAACACCATATATTTT. The chain couples TRBV19 to TRBJ1-3; D gene ambiguous. Germline CDR1 reads LNHDA; CDR2 reads SQIVND (reference sequence). The CDR3 is made up of 13 amino acids. Trimming shortened V by 8 bases and J by 0 bases, and 8 bases separated the two germline ends.

CDR3 sequence: CASSLMTGEDTQYF. CDR3 nucleotides: TGTGCCAGCAGCTTAATGACAGGGGAAGATACGCAGTATTTT. This chain uses TRBV7-2 with TRBJ2-3; 8 bases match TRBD1. CDR1 is SGHTA, CDR2 FQGNSA, per germline. V was clipped by 2 bases and J by 5 bases; unmatched bases: 3. This CDR3 region has 14 residues.

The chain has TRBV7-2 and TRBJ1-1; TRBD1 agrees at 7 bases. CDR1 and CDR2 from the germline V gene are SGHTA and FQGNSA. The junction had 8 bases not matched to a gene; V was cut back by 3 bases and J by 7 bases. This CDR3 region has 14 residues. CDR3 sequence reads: CASSFSSGQSEAFF. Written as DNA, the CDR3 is TGTGCCAGCAGCTTTTCATCGGGACAGAGTGAAGCTTTCTTT.

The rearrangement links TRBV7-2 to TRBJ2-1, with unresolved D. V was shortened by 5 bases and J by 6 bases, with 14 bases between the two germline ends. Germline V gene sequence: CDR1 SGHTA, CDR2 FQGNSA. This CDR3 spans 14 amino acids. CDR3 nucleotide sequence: TGTGCCAGCAGCCCCCGGCTTAAGACCAATGAGCAGTTCTTC. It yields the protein CASSPRLKTNEQFF.

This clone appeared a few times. The CDR3 DNA is TGTGCCAGCACCGTACAGGGTTCCTATAATTCACCCCTCCACTTT. It encodes CASTVQGSYNSPLHF. The chain uses TRBV6-5 and TRBJ1-6; D perhaps matches TRBD1 (6 bases). V gave up 7 bases and J gave up 1 base, with 11 bases separating them. Per the germline V gene, CDR1 is MNHEY and CDR2 is SVGAGI. The CDR3 length is 15 residues.

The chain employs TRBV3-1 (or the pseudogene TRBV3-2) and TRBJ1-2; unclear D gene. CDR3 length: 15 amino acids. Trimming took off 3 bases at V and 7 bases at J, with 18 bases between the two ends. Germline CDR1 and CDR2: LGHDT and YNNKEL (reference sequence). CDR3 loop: CASSQRVPQRVGYTF. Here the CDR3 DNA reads TGTGCCAGCAGCCAGCGGGTCCCCCAGAGGGTTGGCTACACCTTC.

The CDR3 here is CASSYTGGNSNQPQHF. Here the CDR3 DNA reads TGTGCCAGCAGCTACACAGGGGGCAATAGCAATCAGCCCCAGCATTTT. The V call is TRBV3-1 (or the pseudogene TRBV3-2), the J call TRBJ1-5, with TRBD1 matching over 9 bases. The CDR3 is made up of 16 amino acids. After removal of 5 bases from V and 0 bases from J, the junction contained 5 bases not matched to a gene. Germline lookup yields CDR1 LGHDT and CDR2 YNNKEL (reference sequence).

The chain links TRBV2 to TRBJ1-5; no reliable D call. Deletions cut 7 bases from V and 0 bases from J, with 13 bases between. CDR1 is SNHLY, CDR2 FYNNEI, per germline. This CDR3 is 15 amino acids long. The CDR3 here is CASKLRPYSNQPQHF. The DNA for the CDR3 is TGTGCCAGCAAGCTCCGTCCTTATAGCAATCAGCCCCAGCATTTT.

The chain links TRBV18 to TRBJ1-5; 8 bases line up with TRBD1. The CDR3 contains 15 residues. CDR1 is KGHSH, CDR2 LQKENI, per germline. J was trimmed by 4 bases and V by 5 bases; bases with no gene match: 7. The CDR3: CASSIDRGGNQPQHF. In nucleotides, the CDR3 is TGTGCCAGCTCAATAGACAGGGGCGGGAATCAGCCCCAGCATTTT.

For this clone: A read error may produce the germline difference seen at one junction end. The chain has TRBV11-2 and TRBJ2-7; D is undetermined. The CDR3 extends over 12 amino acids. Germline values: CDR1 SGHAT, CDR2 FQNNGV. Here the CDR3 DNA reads TGTGCCAGCAGCGCGGACCGGCTTCGGCTTAACTTC. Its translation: CASSADRLRLNF.

For the CDR3, the DNA is TGTGCCAGCAGCGTGGTCTTGGGCTACACCTTC. Translated, it gives CASSVVLGYTF. This chain links TRBV2 with TRBJ1-2, with D unresolved. The CDR3 has 11 amino acids. The V end lost 6 bases, the J end lost 8 bases, and 10 bases lay between the germline ends. The germline V gene encodes CDR1 SNHLY and CDR2 FYNNEI.

The chain's CDR3 is CASSYRQTSSYEQYF. CDR3 DNA sequence: TGTGCCAGCAGTTACAGGCAGACCAGCTCCTACGAGCAGTACTTC. V and J are TRBV6-5 and TRBJ2-7, with D unclear. The V end lost 2 bases, the J end lost 0 bases, and 11 bases lay between the germline ends. Germline assignment: CDR1 MNHEY and CDR2 SVGAGI. The CDR3 totals 15 residues.

The CDR3 region has the DNA TGTGCCAGCAGGGGCCCTAGGATCCCCACAGATACGCAGTATTTT. Protein product: CASRGPRIPTDTQYF. This chain uses TRBV6-5 with TRBJ2-3; D gene unclear. Per the germline V gene, CDR1 is MNHEY and CDR2 is SVGAGI. Trimming left V 6 bases short and J 2 bases short, with 15 bases between. The CDR3 contains 15 residues.

This CDR3 is CASSLGSTGGGSEKLFF. Written as DNA, the CDR3 is TGTGCCAGCAGCTTAGGGAGTACAGGGGGCGGTAGTGAAAAACTGTTTTTT. The J gene is TRBJ1-4, the V gene TRBV7-2; TRBD1 aligns across 9 bases. Trimming removed 1 base from V and 7 bases from J; junction bases left unmatched: 10. The CDR3 has 17 residues. Germline-derived CDR1 and CDR2 are SGHTA and FQGNSA.

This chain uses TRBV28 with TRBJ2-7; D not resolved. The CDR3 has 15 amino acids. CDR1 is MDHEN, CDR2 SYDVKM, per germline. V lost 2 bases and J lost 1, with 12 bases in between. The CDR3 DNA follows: TGTGCCAGCAGTTTAGCCCGGGTAGGTTCCTACGAGCAGTACTTC. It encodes CASSLARVGSYEQYF.

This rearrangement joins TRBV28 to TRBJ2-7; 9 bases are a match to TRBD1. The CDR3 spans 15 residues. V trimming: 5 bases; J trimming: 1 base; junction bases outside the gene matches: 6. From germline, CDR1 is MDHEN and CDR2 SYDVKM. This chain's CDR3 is CASSGTGGASYEQYF. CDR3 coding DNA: TGTGCCAGCAGTGGAACAGGGGGCGCGTCCTACGAGCAGTACTTC.